Only one count was recorded for the clone carrying this T cell receptor beta chain. Its antigen is not known. Investigators performed immunoSEQ version v3.0 at survey level. Sequencing used immunoSEQ multiplex PCR; TCRdb keeps in-frame clones, though not all of them. The sample yields tens of thousands of clones, around 82% seen once. The sample originates from a study of long-term antiretroviral therapy in people with HIV. Notes on the study in general: The study found narrower CDR3 length ranges in HIV repertoires than in controls. Diversity measured after ART increased yet remained under transplant donor controls.

Germline CDR1 reads SNHLY; CDR2 reads FYNNEI. This CDR3 comprises 14 residues. With 2 bases removed from V and 2 bases from J, the gap between germline ends came to 9 bases. Sequenced material: unsorted PBMCs, taken 0.3 years after starting antiretroviral therapy. The clonotype was recovered from a man between 18 and 29 years old with HIV. The chain couples TRBV2 to TRBJ1-2; possibly TRBD1 for D (6 bases). The CDR3 DNA is TGTGCCAGCAGTGAATGGGGGCAGAACTATGGCTACACCTTC. Translated, it gives CASSEWGQNYGYTF.